The clone carrying this T cell receptor beta chain showed up just a few times. The PCR employed 60 Vbeta primers together with 13 Jbeta primers. Some clones are missing from TCRdb's copy, which holds only in-frame ones; the method was immunoSEQ multiplex PCR. Of approximately 70,000 clones in the sample, around 76% are singletons; the top ten hold about 6%. The germline CDR1 and CDR2 sequences are SEHNR and FQNEAQ (reference sequence). The junction had 11 bases not matched to a gene; V was cut back by 5 bases and J by 6 bases. The CDR3 has 18 amino acids. The data belong to a study of cytomegalovirus exposure and HLA in healthy donors.

The chain has TRBV7-9 and TRBJ2-2; TRBD2 matches 14 bases. Source material: PBMCs. This receptor was obtained from a man in his fifties in good health and CMV-seronegative. CDR3 amino acids: CASSPTTSGRAPSGELFF. The CDR3 DNA reads as TGTGCCAGCAGCCCTACGACTAGCGGGAGGGCTCCGTCCGGGGAGCTGTTTTTT.